This entry is about one T cell receptor beta chain. Its antigen is undetermined. Per the germline V gene, CDR1 is SEHNR and CDR2 is FQNEAQ (reference sequence). This CDR3 has 14 residues. V lost 5 bases to trimming and J lost 5 bases, with 14 bases between them. These data come from a study of response to subunit inactivated influenza vaccine. TCRdb reprocessed the RT-PCR reads with MiXCR, giving one entry per CDR3 protein. The sample has around 790,000 distinct CDR3 sequences, 20% to 25% seen once. Study outcomes and limitations: The authors proposed limited new T cell recruitment per seasonal influenza vaccination.

The rearrangement uses TRBV7-9 and TRBJ2-3; no clear D. This TCR was sampled from a man aged 45-65 years who received an inactivated influenza vaccine. The sample in question was PBMCs from blood, obtained around 5 days after vaccination. The CDR3 here is CASSPRPPQDTQYF. Written as DNA, the CDR3 is TGTGCCAGCAGCCCCAGGCCCCCCCAAGATACGCAGTATTTT. Full variable domain (outside the CDR3, taken from reference TRBV7-9 and TRBJ2-3): DTGVSQNPRHKITKRGQNVTFRCDPISEHNRLYWYRQTLGQGPEFLTYFQNEAQLEKSRLLSDRFSAERPKGSFSTLEIQRTEQGDSAMYLCASSPRPPQDTQYFGPGTRLTVL.